This TCR beta chain was sequenced for a study of blood T cell repertoires in COVID-19. About the study: COVID-19 samples from acute and convalescent phases originated in the United States, Italy and Spain. PBMCs, B-cell-depleted T cells, or T cells provided the cDNA or gDNA that made up the material.

Original processing methods: Amplification from reference gene primers served as the basis for estimated nucleated cell counts. TCRdb's copy holds only in-frame clones and misses some; the assay was immunoSEQ multiplex PCR. That table furnishes V, J and clone size, whereas the DNA furnished D and trimming. In the table there are over 200,000 clones, roughly 90% of which are singletons. CDR3 length equals 13 residues. V was trimmed by 6 bases and J by 5 bases, leaving 13 bases between them. Sequenced material: peripheral blood. The chain recombines TRBV12-3 or TRBV12-4 with TRBJ1-1; the D gene is possibly TRBD1 (5 bases). This TCR came from a woman aged 55-75 years with acute or convalescent COVID-19. The CDR3 region is CASSDSMRTEAFF. CDR3 nucleotides: TGTGCCAGCAGCGACAGTATGAGAACTGAAGCTTTCTTT.